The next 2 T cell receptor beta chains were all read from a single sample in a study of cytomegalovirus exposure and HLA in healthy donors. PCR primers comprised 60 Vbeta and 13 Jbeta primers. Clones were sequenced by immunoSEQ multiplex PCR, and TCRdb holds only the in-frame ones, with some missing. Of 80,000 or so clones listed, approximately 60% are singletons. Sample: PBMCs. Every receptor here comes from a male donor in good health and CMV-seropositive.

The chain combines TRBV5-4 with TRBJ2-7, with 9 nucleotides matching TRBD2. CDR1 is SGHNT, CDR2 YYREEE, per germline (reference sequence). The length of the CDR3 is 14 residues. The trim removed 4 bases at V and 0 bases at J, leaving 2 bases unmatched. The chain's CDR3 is CASSPAGGSYEQYF. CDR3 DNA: TGTGCCAGCAGCCCAGCGGGGGGCTCCTACGAGCAGTACTTC.

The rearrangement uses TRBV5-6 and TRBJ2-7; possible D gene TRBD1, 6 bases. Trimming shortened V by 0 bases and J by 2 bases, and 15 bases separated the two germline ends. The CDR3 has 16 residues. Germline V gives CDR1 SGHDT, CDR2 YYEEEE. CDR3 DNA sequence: TGTGCCAGCAGCTTGGAGGGTCACAGGGTTACCTACGAGCAGTACTTC. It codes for CASSLEGHRVTYEQYF.